The rows below give T cell receptor beta chains drawn from one sample of a study of CD8+CD57+ T cells in acquired aplastic anemia. TCRdb called the reads again in MiXCR, with one record for every CDR3 protein. The profile covers just over 200,000 distinct CDR3 sequences, with 65% appearing a single time and about 60% taken by the ten largest. Sequencing used sorted CD4+, CD8+, or CD8+CD57+ T cells (not recorded which) from PBMCs. These receptors were taken from a human donor with aplastic anemia. Both conserved end residues are part of each CDR3. Each record gives: V gene, J gene, D gene, clone size, CDR3 DNA, CDR3 protein. The D gene is left open where the match is weak. Some rows have no size entry. The others give once, few or many, or a class for an expanded clone.

v_call: TRBV24-1; j_call: TRBJ1-4; d_call: -; clone_size: -; cdr3_nt: TGTGCCACCAGTGACACAGCGGGGCAGGGTAATGAAAAACTGTTTTTT; cdr3_aa: CATSDTAGQGNEKLFF
v_call: TRBV7-7; j_call: TRBJ1-5; d_call: -; clone_size: -; cdr3_nt: TGTGCTAGCAGCTTCGGGACGGCAGGGTGGGTCAATCAGCCCCAGCATTTT; cdr3_aa: CASSFGTAGWVNQPQHF
v_call: TRBV12-3/TRBV12-4; j_call: TRBJ2-3; d_call: -; clone_size: -; cdr3_nt: TGTGCCAGCAGTTACCAGGGCGCGGGTATGGGTACGCAGTATTTT; cdr3_aa: CASSYQGAGMGTQYF
v_call: TRBV7-9; j_call: TRBJ1-2; d_call: TRBD1; clone_size: -; cdr3_nt: TGTGCCAGCAGCGAGGACAGGATGGGTGGCTACACCTTC; cdr3_aa: CASSEDRMGGYTF
v_call: TRBV24-1; j_call: TRBJ2-7; d_call: TRBD1; clone_size: -; cdr3_nt: TGTGCCACCAGTGATTCCGGGACAGGGCCTGAGCGGTACTTC; cdr3_aa: CATSDSGTGPERYF
v_call: TRBV19; j_call: TRBJ1-6; d_call: -; clone_size: -; cdr3_nt: TGTGCCAGTAACGGCCGCCGGAATTCACCCCTCCACTTT; cdr3_aa: CASNGRRNSPLHF
v_call: TRBV7-2; j_call: TRBJ2-3; d_call: -; clone_size: -; cdr3_nt: TGTGCCAGTAGCTTAGGGGGATGCCAAGGGGATACGCAGTATTTT; cdr3_aa: CASSLGGCQGDTQYF
v_call: TRBV20-1; j_call: TRBJ2-7; d_call: TRBD1; clone_size: -; cdr3_nt: TGCAGTGCCAAACGTCGGCAGGGGGCGGGGGAGCAGTACTTC; cdr3_aa: CSAKRRQGAGEQYF
v_call: TRBV15; j_call: TRBJ2-3; d_call: -; clone_size: few; cdr3_nt: TGTGCCACCAGCACCCGGGACACTCTCACAGATACGCAGTATTTT; cdr3_aa: CATSTRDTLTDTQYF
v_call: TRBV5-1; j_call: TRBJ2-7; d_call: -; clone_size: -; cdr3_nt: TGCGCCAGCAGCGGGGCCGGGACTCGGACCTACGAGCAGTACTTC; cdr3_aa: CASSGAGTRTYEQYF
v_call: TRBV20-1; j_call: TRBJ1-2; d_call: -; clone_size: -; cdr3_nt: TGCAGTGCTAGAGATACGGTTGGCTACACCTTC; cdr3_aa: CSARDTVGYTF
v_call: TRBV5-1; j_call: TRBJ1-2; d_call: -; clone_size: -; cdr3_nt: TGCGCCAGCAGCTTGTTGGGCGGCTACACCTTC; cdr3_aa: CASSLLGGYTF
v_call: TRBV19; j_call: TRBJ1-6; d_call: -; clone_size: few; cdr3_nt: TGTGCCAGCACAAAGGGGGTCGTGAATTCACCCCTCCACTTT; cdr3_aa: CASTKGVVNSPLHF
v_call: TRBV20-1; j_call: TRBJ2-1; d_call: TRBD2; clone_size: -; cdr3_nt: TGCAGTGCTTCCCTGACTAGCGGGAGGAGCGATGAGCAGTTCTTC; cdr3_aa: CSASLTSGRSDEQFF
v_call: TRBV5-6; j_call: TRBJ1-5; d_call: -; clone_size: many; cdr3_nt: TGTGCCAGTGGGGCAGGGAGGGGTCAGCCCCAGCATTTT; cdr3_aa: CASGAGRGQPQHF
v_call: TRBV19; j_call: TRBJ1-4; d_call: -; clone_size: -; cdr3_nt: TGTGCCAGTACATGGGCCGCCGCAACTAATGAAAAACTGTTTTTT; cdr3_aa: CASTWAAATNEKLFF
v_call: TRBV29-1; j_call: TRBJ2-1; d_call: TRBD2; clone_size: many; cdr3_nt: TGCAGCGCCGAAGGCGGGGGACTAGCGGGGGGCCGAATCAATGAGCAGTTCTTC; cdr3_aa: CSAEGGGLAGGRINEQFF
v_call: TRBV7-8; j_call: TRBJ2-7; d_call: -; clone_size: -; cdr3_nt: TGTGCCAGCAGCTCCCGTAGGGAGGTCTCCTACGAGCAGTACTTC; cdr3_aa: CASSSRREVSYEQYF
v_call: TRBV7-9; j_call: TRBJ2-7; d_call: TRBD2; clone_size: -; cdr3_nt: TGTGCCAGCAGCTTCTCGGGGGGGCCCCACGAGCAGTACTTC; cdr3_aa: CASSFSGGPHEQYF
v_call: TRBV12-3/TRBV12-4; j_call: TRBJ2-1; d_call: TRBD2; clone_size: few; cdr3_nt: TGTGCCAGCAGTTCGGGACTAGACTACAATGAGCGGCTCTTC; cdr3_aa: CASSSGLDYNERLF
v_call: TRBV10-3; j_call: TRBJ2-1; d_call: TRBD2; clone_size: few; cdr3_nt: TGTGCCACCCAGGGGACTAGCGCTGGCGAGCAGTTCTTC; cdr3_aa: CATQGTSAGEQFF
v_call: TRBV29-1; j_call: TRBJ2-3; d_call: -; clone_size: -; cdr3_nt: TGCAGCGTTACTCAGCATACGCAGTATTTT; cdr3_aa: CSVTQHTQYF
v_call: TRBV6-1; j_call: TRBJ1-3; d_call: -; clone_size: -; cdr3_nt: TGTGCCGCACGACTTAGGGCGGCTGGAAACACCATATATTTT; cdr3_aa: CAARLRAAGNTIYF
v_call: TRBV5-4; j_call: TRBJ2-7; d_call: TRBD2; clone_size: once; cdr3_nt: TGTGCCAGCAGCTTGGCGGGAGGGCCTATCAACGAGCAGTACTTC; cdr3_aa: CASSLAGGPINEQYF
v_call: TRBV20-1; j_call: TRBJ2-1; d_call: TRBD2; clone_size: -; cdr3_nt: TGCAGTGCGCTGGGACTAGCGATAGATACGCAGTTCTTC; cdr3_aa: CSALGLAIDTQFF
v_call: TRBV10-1; j_call: TRBJ1-1; d_call: TRBD1; clone_size: -; cdr3_nt: TGCGCCAGCAGTGAGTCCGGGACAGACGAAGCTTTCTTT; cdr3_aa: CASSESGTDEAFF
v_call: TRBV9; j_call: TRBJ1-1; d_call: -; clone_size: once; cdr3_nt: TGTGCCAGCAGCGTAAATTCGGCCTCTGTTGGGGCTGAAGCTTTCTTT; cdr3_aa: CASSVNSASVGAEAFF
v_call: TRBV10-3; j_call: TRBJ2-3; d_call: TRBD1; clone_size: few; cdr3_nt: TGTGCCATCAGTGATCCCCCGGGACAGGGGTATTCAGATACGCAGTATTTT; cdr3_aa: CAISDPPGQGYSDTQYF
v_call: TRBV11-3; j_call: TRBJ2-7; d_call: TRBD1; clone_size: -; cdr3_nt: TGTGCCAGCAGCTTATCCGGACAGGCGAGCTCCTACGAGCAGCACTTC; cdr3_aa: CASSLSGQASSYEQHF
v_call: TRBV20-1; j_call: TRBJ1-2; d_call: -; clone_size: -; cdr3_nt: TGCAGTGCACAGGTAGCTAACTATGGCTACACCTTC; cdr3_aa: CSAQVANYGYTF
v_call: TRBV24-1; j_call: TRBJ2-1; d_call: -; clone_size: -; cdr3_nt: TGTGCCACCCCCGACGGACAGTTATACAATGAGCAGTTCTTC; cdr3_aa: CATPDGQLYNEQFF
v_call: TRBV2; j_call: TRBJ1-2; d_call: -; clone_size: -; cdr3_nt: TGTGCCAGCAGTTCGGGGGTGGGCTACACCTTC; cdr3_aa: CASSSGVGYTF
v_call: TRBV19; j_call: TRBJ2-2; d_call: -; clone_size: many; cdr3_nt: TGTGCCAGTAGTATTGAGCTTGGGAAGTGGACCGGGGAGCTGTTTTTT; cdr3_aa: CASSIELGKWTGELFF
v_call: TRBV5-6; j_call: TRBJ1-5; d_call: -; clone_size: -; cdr3_nt: TGTGCCAGCAAGCTTGGAAGGATGGGTTCCGGTCAGCCCCAGCATTTT; cdr3_aa: CASKLGRMGSGQPQHF
v_call: TRBV25-1; j_call: TRBJ2-3; d_call: -; clone_size: -; cdr3_nt: TGTGCCAGCAGTGAAAGCGCGTTCAGCGCAGATACGCAGTATTTT; cdr3_aa: CASSESAFSADTQYF